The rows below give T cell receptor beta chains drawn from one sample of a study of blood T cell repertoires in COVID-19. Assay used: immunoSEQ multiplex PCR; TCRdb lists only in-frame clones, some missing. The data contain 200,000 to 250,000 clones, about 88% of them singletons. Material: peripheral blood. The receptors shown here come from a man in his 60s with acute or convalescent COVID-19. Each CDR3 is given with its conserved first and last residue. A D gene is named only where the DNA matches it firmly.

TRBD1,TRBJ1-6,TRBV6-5,CASSPRDRGLHF,TGTGCCAGCAGTCCCCGGGACAGGGGCCTCCACTTT
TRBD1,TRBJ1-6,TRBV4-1,CASSPIGQGKGNSPLHF,TGCGCCAGCAGCCCTATAGGACAGGGAAAAGGTAATTCACCCCTCCACTTT
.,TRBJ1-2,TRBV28,CASSPYASSYGYTF,TGTGCCAGCAGTCCATATGCGTCCTCCTATGGCTACACCTTC
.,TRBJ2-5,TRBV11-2,CASSLKSGLLDAETQYF,TGTGCCAGCAGCTTAAAGTCGGGACTCTTGGACGCAGAGACCCAGTACTTC
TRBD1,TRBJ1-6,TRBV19,CASSTRSTGSSYNSPLHF,TGTGCCAGTAGTACCCGATCGACAGGGAGCTCCTATAATTCACCCCTCCACTTT
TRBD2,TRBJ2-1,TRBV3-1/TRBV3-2,CASSQRSSGTSYNEQFF,TGTGCCAGCAGCCAACGTTCTAGCGGGACCTCCTACAATGAGCAGTTCTTC
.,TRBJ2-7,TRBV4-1,CASSQERPGDSYEQYF,TGCGCCAGCAGCCAAGAAAGGCCAGGGGATTCCTACGAGCAGTACTTC
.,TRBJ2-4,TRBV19,CASSIDQVAGTLAKNIQYF,TGTGCCAGTAGTATAGATCAGGTGGCAGGTACCCTAGCCAAAAACATTCAGTACTTC
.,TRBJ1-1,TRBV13,CASSAPGTLNTEAFF,TGTGCCAGCAGCGCCCCCGGGACACTGAACACTGAAGCTTTCTTT
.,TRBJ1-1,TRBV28,CASSLITAYTEAFF,TGTGCCAGCAGTTTAATTACAGCTTACACTGAAGCTTTCTTT
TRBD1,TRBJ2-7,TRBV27,CASSLTGSSYEQYF,TGTGCCAGCAGTTTGACAGGGTCCTCCTACGAGCAGTACTTC
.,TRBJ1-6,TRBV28,CASSSRPLRSYNSPLHF,TGTGCCAGCAGTTCCCGTCCCCTCCGCTCCTATAATTCACCCCTCCACTTT
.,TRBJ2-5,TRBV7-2,CASSLVRETQYF,TGTGCCAGCAGCTTAGTACGGGAGACCCAGTACTTC
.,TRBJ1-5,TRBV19,CASSIDNGRVNQPQHF,TGTGCCAGTAGTATAGATAACGGGAGGGTCAATCAGCCCCAGCATTTT
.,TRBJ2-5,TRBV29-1,CSAGTKKETQYF,TGCAGCGCCGGGACAAAAAAAGAGACCCAGTACTTC
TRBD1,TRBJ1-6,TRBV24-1,CATSDRGLDRGNSPLHF,TGTGCCACCAGTGATCGGGGGCTGGACAGGGGCAATTCACCCCTCCACTTT
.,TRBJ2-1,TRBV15,CATSRDRLVGGLNEQFF,TGTGCCACCAGCAGAGATCGGTTGGTAGGCGGCCTCAATGAGCAGTTCTTC
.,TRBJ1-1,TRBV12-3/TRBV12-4,CASSDQGNTEAFF,TGTGCCAGCAGCGACCAGGGGAACACTGAAGCTTTCTTT
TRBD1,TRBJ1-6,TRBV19,CASRGGQGTIHNSPLHF,TGTGCCAGTCGGGGGGGACAGGGTACGATACATAATTCACCCCTCCACTTT
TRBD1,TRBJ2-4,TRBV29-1,CSVLQGAKNIQYF,TGCAGCGTGTTACAGGGGGCCAAAAACATTCAGTACTTC
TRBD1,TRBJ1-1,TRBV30,CAWADRPRGNTEAFF,TGTGCCTGGGCGGACAGGCCTCGGGGGAACACTGAAGCTTTCTTT
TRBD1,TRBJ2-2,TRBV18,CASSSRQGDTGELFF,TGTGCCAGCTCATCGCGGCAGGGGGACACCGGGGAGCTGTTTTTT
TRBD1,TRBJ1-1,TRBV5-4,CASSGQGQGRTEAFF,TGTGCCAGCAGCGGACAGGGACAGGGAAGAACTGAAGCTTTCTTT
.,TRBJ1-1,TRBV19,CASPPPGGWVRTEAFF,TGTGCCAGTCCACCCCCCGGGGGGTGGGTGAGAACTGAAGCTTTCTTT
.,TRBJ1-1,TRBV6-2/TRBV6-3,CASSFRGIAEAFF,TGTGCCAGCAGTTTCCGGGGGATCGCTGAAGCTTTCTTT
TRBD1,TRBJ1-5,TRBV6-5,CASRTGGNQPQHF,TGTGCCAGCAGGACAGGGGGTAATCAGCCCCAGCATTTT
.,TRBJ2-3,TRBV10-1,CASSESPGGTDTQYF,TGCGCCAGCAGTGAGTCGCCAGGGGGCACAGATACGCAGTATTTT
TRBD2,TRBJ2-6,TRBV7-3,CASSEAGAGANVLTF,TGTGCCAGCAGCGAGGCGGGAGCTGGGGCCAACGTCCTGACTTTC
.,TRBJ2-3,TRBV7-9,CASSRGDTQYF,TGTGCCAGCAGCCGGGGGGATACGCAGTATTTT
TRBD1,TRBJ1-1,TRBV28,CAILQLGQGPGRTEAFF,TGTGCCATCCTCCAGCTGGGACAGGGGCCCGGGAGAACTGAAGCTTTCTTT
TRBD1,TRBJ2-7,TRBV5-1,CASSLAGQGCHF,TGCGCCAGCAGCTTGGCGGGACAGGGGTGTCACTTC
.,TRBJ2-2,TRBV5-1,CASSPTTGDTGELFF,TGCGCCAGCAGCCCGACGACAGGAGACACCGGGGAGCTGTTTTTT
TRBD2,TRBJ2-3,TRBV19,CASSIVPALAGSDTQYF,TGTGCCAGTAGTATAGTCCCCGCCCTAGCGGGGTCAGATACGCAGTATTTT
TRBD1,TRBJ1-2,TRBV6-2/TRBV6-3,CASSSLPTGNYGYTF,TGTGCCAGCAGCTCCCTCCCGACAGGGAACTATGGCTACACCTTC
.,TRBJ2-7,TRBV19,CASSIFGLKEEQYF,TGTGCCAGTAGTATTTTCGGCCTGAAGGAGGAGCAGTACTTC
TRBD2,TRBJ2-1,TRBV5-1,CASSVPGTSVNEQFF,TGCGCCAGCAGCGTACCCGGGACTAGCGTTAATGAGCAGTTCTTC
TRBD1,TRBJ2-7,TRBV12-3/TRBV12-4,CASRTTGLYEQYF,TGTGCCAGCAGAACGACAGGGCTCTACGAGCAGTACTTC